This TCR beta chain was identified in a study of blood T cell repertoires in COVID-19. Germline CDR1 and CDR2: ENHRY and SYGVKD. J lost 10 bases, V lost 2 bases, and 5 bases had no gene match. The CDR3 is made up of 13 amino acids. TCRdb's copy holds only in-frame clones and misses some; the assay was immunoSEQ multiplex PCR. The sample records under 200,000 clones, 70% to 90% being singletons. The receptor was isolated from a young man with acute or convalescent COVID-19. The sequenced sample was peripheral blood. The rearrangement links TRBV10-3 to TRBJ1-2; 9 bases agree with TRBD1. The CDR3, as DNA: TGTGCCATCAGTGAGACAATACAGGGGGCCTACACCTTC. It translates to CAISETIQGAYTF.